This T cell receptor beta chain was documented in a study of cytomegalovirus exposure and HLA in healthy donors. Study-wide results and limits: Later work found most CMV-associated TCR beta chains apparently HLA-restricted. Immune exposure data for these donors was limited to CMV serostatus. Cytomegalovirus association was listed for around 170 TCR beta chains.

The PCR was carried out with 60 Vbeta primers and 13 Jbeta primers. As originally analysed: Counted up in a later analysis, unique TCR beta chains came to around 80 million, with around 10 million shared. Clones were sequenced by immunoSEQ multiplex PCR, and TCRdb holds only the in-frame ones, with some missing. V, J and clone size are those of that table, while D and trimming were read from the DNA. Among about 300,000 clones listed, approximately 90% were seen once. V was clipped by 0 bases and J by 4 bases, with 13 bases between them. CDR1 is SGHDT, CDR2 YYEEEE, per germline. The CDR3 consists of 16 residues. On this clone itself: Its specificity is not known.

The chain uses TRBV5-6 and TRBJ2-2; D might be TRBD2 (6 bases). What was sequenced was PBMCs. This TCR derives from a man aged 40-50 years in good health and CMV-seropositive. The CDR3 nucleotides read TGTGCCAGCAGCTTGGCCGGGGGACCATCCACCGGGGAGCTGTTTTTT. Amino acids: CASSLAGGPSTGELFF.